A selection of T cell receptor beta chains follows, all from one sample in a study of T cell responses to AZD1222 COVID-19 vaccine. Sequencing used immunoSEQ multiplex PCR; TCRdb keeps in-frame clones, though not all of them. This sample carries roughly 150,000 clones, around 88% of them seen once, and the ten largest clones take less than 1.3%. Sequencing was performed on peripheral blood, taken 28 days after the second AZD1222 dose. These receptors all come from an adult who received the AZD1222 COVID-19 vaccine. Both conserved end residues are part of each CDR3. The order of the fields is clone size, J gene, V gene, CDR3 length, CDR3 protein. Clone size appears in some rows only: once, few, many, or a class for an expanded clone.

NA | TRBJ1-6 | TRBV2 | 15 | CASKPKGGYNSPLHF
NA | TRBJ2-1 | TRBV19 | 13 | CASWDRGRNEQFF
once | TRBJ1-1 | TRBV7-2 | 15 | CASSLAGRQNTEAFF
NA | TRBJ1-2 | TRBV7-4 | 17 | CASSLGDRGARGYGYTF
NA | TRBJ1-2 | TRBV7-8 | 13 | CASSLDPNYGYTF
NA | TRBJ2-3 | TRBV2 | 17 | CASSEVLAGAPGETQYF
once | TRBJ2-1 | TRBV24-1 | 16 | CATSDSQGARYNEQFF
NA | TRBJ2-7 | TRBV5-8 | 14 | CASSLRTGINEQYF
NA | TRBJ1-5 | TRBV10-3 | 15 | CAISASGESNQPQHF
once | TRBJ1-6 | TRBV10-3 | 13 | CAIRDSVDSPLHF
NA | TRBJ1-3 | TRBV10-1 | 14 | CASSESSRGNTIYF